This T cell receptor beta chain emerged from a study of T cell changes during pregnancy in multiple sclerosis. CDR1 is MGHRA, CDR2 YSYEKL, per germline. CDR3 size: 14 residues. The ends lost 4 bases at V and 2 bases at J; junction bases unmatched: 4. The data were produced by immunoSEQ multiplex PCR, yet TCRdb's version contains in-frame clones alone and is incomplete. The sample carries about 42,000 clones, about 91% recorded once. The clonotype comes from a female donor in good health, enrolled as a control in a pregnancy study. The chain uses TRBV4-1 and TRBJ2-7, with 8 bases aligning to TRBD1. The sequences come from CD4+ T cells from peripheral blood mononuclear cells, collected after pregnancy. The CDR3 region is CASSLPGGTYEQYF. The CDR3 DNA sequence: TGCGCCAGCAGCCTCCCAGGGGGCACCTACGAGCAGTACTTC.